The text below deals with one T cell receptor (beta chain). Its antigen is as yet unknown. These data belong to a study of immune evolution from preneoplasia to lung adenocarcinoma. CDR1 and CDR2 (germline): SGDLS, YYNGEE. This CDR3 contains 16 residues. The trim removed 0 bases at V and 4 bases at J, leaving 9 bases unmatched. Patient tissue came from resections in Japan or China, 2014–2017. General study points: Normal lung had highest clonality; later lesions appeared denser, more diverse. Normal lung had the highest top T cell clone frequencies.

TCRdb's table, derived via immunoSEQ multiplex PCR, lists solely in-frame clones and lacks some. The sample carries roughly 5,400 clones, roughly 81% recorded once. Input material: FFPE adjacent normal lung tissue. This TCR derives from a donor at least 70 years old with lung adenocarcinoma. The rearrangement uses TRBV9 and TRBJ2-7; 8 positions match TRBD2. DNA of the CDR3: TGTGCCAGCAGCGTAGGAAGCGGGGGAGCCTCTTACGAGCAGTACTTC. It specifies CASSVGSGGASYEQYF.